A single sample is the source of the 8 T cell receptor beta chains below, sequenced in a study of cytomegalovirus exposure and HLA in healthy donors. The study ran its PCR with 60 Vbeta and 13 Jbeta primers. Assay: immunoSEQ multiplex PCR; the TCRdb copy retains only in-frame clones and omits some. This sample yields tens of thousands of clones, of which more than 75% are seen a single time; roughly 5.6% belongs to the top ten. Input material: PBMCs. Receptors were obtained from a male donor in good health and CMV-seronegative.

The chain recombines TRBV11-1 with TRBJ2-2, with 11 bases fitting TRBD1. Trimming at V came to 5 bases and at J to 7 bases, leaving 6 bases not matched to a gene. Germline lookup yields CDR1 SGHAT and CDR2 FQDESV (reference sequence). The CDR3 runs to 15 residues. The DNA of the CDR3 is TGTGCCAGCAGCCAAGGACAGGGGGCTTTCGGGGAGCTGTTTTTT. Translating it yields CASSQGQGAFGELFF.

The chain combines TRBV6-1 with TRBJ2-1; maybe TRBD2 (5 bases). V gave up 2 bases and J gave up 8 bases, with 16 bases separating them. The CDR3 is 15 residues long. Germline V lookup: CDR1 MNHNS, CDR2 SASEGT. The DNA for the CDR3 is TGTGCCAGCAGTGAATTCGGAGGTACCCCCGATGAGCAGTTCTTC. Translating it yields CASSEFGGTPDEQFF.

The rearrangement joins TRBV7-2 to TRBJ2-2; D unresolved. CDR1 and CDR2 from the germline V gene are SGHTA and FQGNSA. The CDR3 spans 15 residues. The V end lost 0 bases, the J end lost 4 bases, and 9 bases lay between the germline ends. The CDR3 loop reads CASSLAGLSTGELFF. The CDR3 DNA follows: TGTGCCAGCAGCTTAGCCGGGTTGAGCACCGGGGAGCTGTTTTTT.

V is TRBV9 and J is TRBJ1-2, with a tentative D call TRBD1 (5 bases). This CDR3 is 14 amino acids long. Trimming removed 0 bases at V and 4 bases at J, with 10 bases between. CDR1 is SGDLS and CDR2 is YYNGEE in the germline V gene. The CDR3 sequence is CASSVEEGSYGYTF. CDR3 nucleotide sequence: TGTGCCAGCAGCGTAGAGGAGGGGAGCTATGGCTACACCTTC.

In DNA, the CDR3 is TGTGCCAGCAGCTTAGGGCAGGGGAGACCCTACGAGCAGTACTTC. Encoded protein: CASSLGQGRPYEQYF. This rearrangement joins TRBV5-4 to TRBJ2-5; the D gene is possibly TRBD1 (6 bases). The J call may be incorrect, as the DNA end agrees better with TRBJ2-7. The CDR3 consists of 15 residues. Germline V gene data show CDR1 as SGHNT and CDR2 as YYREEE (reference sequence).

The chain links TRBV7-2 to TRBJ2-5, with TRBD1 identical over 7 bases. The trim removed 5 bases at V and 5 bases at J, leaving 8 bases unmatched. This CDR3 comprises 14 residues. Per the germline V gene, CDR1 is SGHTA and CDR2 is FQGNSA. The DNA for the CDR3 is TGTGCCAGCAGCCGGTTGGGACAGTGGGAGACCCAGTACTTC. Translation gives CASSRLGQWETQYF.

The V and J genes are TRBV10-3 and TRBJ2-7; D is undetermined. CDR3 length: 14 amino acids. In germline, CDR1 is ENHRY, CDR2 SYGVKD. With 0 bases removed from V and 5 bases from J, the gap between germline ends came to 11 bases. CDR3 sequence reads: CAISESGSTNEQYF. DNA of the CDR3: TGTGCCATCAGTGAGTCGGGTAGCACCAACGAGCAGTACTTC.

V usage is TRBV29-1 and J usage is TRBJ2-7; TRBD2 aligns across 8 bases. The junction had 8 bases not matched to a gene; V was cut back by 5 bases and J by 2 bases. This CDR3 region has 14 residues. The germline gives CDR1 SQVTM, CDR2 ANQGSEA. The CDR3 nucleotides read TGCAGCGTTCTGAGCGGGGGAAGGACCTACGAGCAGTACTTC. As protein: CSVLSGGRTYEQYF.